The 5 T cell receptor beta chains below all came from one sample that was sequenced in a study of breast tumors, draining lymph nodes, adjacent tissues. TCRdb independently ran MiXCR on the multiplex PCR reads; one entry per CDR3 protein. The sample lists over 100,000 distinct CDR3 sequences, approximately 20% seen once, with about 2.4% in the top ten. Breast cancer patients provided tissue from their axillary draining lymph nodes. The specimen sequenced was axillary lymph node tissue. These receptors were collected from a female donor with breast cancer. Some clones in this sample may be carry-over from other donors' samples.

The sample holds a few counts of this clonotype. The CDR3 coding sequence is TGTGCCAGCAGTTTGGGGGACAGGGCTGGAAACACCATATATTTT. Translating it yields CASSLGDRAGNTIYF. The genes are TRBV28 and TRBJ1-3; 9 positions agree with TRBD1. V gave up 3 bases and J gave up 2 bases; unmatched junction bases: 2. The CDR3 sequence is 15 residues long. Germline CDR1 is MDHEN and CDR2 is SYDVKM.

About this clonotype: This may be a read error: a much more frequent sequence differs by one nucleotide. This sequence joins TRBV9 and TRBJ1-4, with D possibly matching TRBD1 (6 bases). There are 16 residues in the CDR3. The V end lost 0 bases, the J end lost 3 bases, and 12 bases lay between the germline ends. Germline CDR1 SGDLS, CDR2 YYNGEE. The CDR3 reads CASSVGPQGSNEKLFF. Here the CDR3 DNA reads TGTGCCAGCAGCGTAGGTCCGCAGGGGTCTAATGAAAAACTGTTTTTT.

Notes on this clonotype: Mismatch with germline at one junction end may stem from a read error. This chain links TRBV6-2 or TRBV6-3 with TRBJ2-5, with 13 positions matching TRBD2. The CDR3 has 14 residues. Germline loops: CDR1 MNHEY, CDR2 SVGEGT. The DNA of the CDR3 is TGTGCCAGCAGACTAGCGGGAGGGCGGGAGACCCAGTGCTTC. It specifies CASRLAGGRETQCF.

This clonotype has at least ten counts. The chain combines TRBV29-1 with TRBJ2-1, with D tentatively TRBD1 (5 bases). The CDR3 is 11 residues long. Trimming shortened V by 6 bases and J by 5 bases, and 8 bases separated the two germline ends. Germline loops: CDR1 SQVTM, CDR2 ANQGSEA. This CDR3 is CSVQGHNEQFF. CDR3 coding DNA: TGCAGCGTGCAGGGCCACAATGAGCAGTTCTTC.

The rearrangement links TRBV27 to TRBJ2-7; the D is unclear. Germline V gene sequence: CDR1 MNHEY, CDR2 SMNVEV (reference sequence). Trimming removed 2 bases at V and 6 bases at J, with 11 bases between. The CDR3 totals 13 residues. The CDR3 loop is CASSLRGQCEQYF. The CDR3 DNA reads TGTGCCAGCAGTTTACGCGGTCAATGCGAGCAGTACTTC.